These 13 T cell receptor beta chains came from one sample sequenced in a study of blood T cell repertoires in COVID-19. Method: immunoSEQ multiplex PCR; TCRdb's copy keeps in-frame clones and lacks some. The top ten clones hold more than 15% of a sample with about 110,000 clones, approximately 80% of them seen once. The specimen sequenced was peripheral blood. These TCRs come from a woman aged 55 to 70 with acute or convalescent COVID-19.

The V gene is TRBV6-5, the J gene TRBJ2-7; TRBD1 aligns across 9 bases. The CDR3 consists of 14 residues. Germline V CDR1 and CDR2: MNHEY, SVGAGI. Trimming took 8 bases from V and 3 from J; bases not matched to a gene: 8. The DNA of the CDR3 is TGTGCCAGCGCTCCGCCGGGACAGGGCTACGAGCAGTACTTC. As protein: CASAPPGQGYEQYF.

The chain uses TRBV28 and TRBJ2-7; no definite D call. Looked up from germline, CDR1 is MDHEN and CDR2 is SYDVKM. The CDR3 is made up of 13 amino acids. V gave up 2 bases and J gave up 0 bases, with 5 bases separating them. Here the CDR3 reads CASSLVNSYEQYF. Here the CDR3 DNA reads TGTGCCAGCAGTTTAGTCAACTCCTACGAGCAGTACTTC.

The rearrangement joins TRBV15 to TRBJ1-1; TRBD1 aligns across 7 bases. With V trimmed by 4 bases and J by 0 bases, 2 bases remained unmatched. The CDR3 has 14 amino acids. Germline values: CDR1 LNHNV, CDR2 YYDKDF (reference sequence). CDR3 in amino acids: CATSKDRVNTEAFF. The CDR3 bases are TGTGCCACCAGCAAAGACAGGGTGAACACTGAAGCTTTCTTT. Supplemented by reference TRBV15 and TRBJ1-1, the full variable domain reads DAMVIQNPRYQVTQFGKPVTLSCSQTLNHNVMYWYQQKSSQAPKLLFHYYDKDFNNEADTPDNFQSRRPNTSFCFLDIRSPGLGDTAMYLCATSKDRVNTEAFFGQGTRLTVV.

The chain employs TRBV11-3 and TRBJ1-1; D uncertain. CDR1 is SGHNT and CDR2 is YENEEA in the germline V gene. V was cut by 1 base and J by 1 base, with 7 bases left in between. This CDR3 region has 14 residues. CDR3 in DNA: TGTGCCAGCAGCTTAGGCGCGGCGAACACTGAAGCTTTCTTT. This translates into CASSLGAANTEAFF.

In nucleotides, the CDR3 is TGTGCCAGCAGGACAGAGGGACATTTGAACACTGAAGCTTTCTTT. This sequence encodes CASRTEGHLNTEAFF. This chain uses TRBV6-5 with TRBJ1-1, with a tentative D call TRBD1 (6 bases). V shed 6 bases and J shed 0 bases, with 14 bases lying between them. The CDR3 extends over 15 amino acids. Germline V gene data show CDR1 as MNHEY and CDR2 as SVGAGI.

CDR3 in amino acids: CASNRRSGANVLTF. The CDR3 nucleotides are TGTGCCAGCAACAGGCGCTCTGGGGCCAACGTCCTGACTTTC. The chain uses TRBV28 and TRBJ2-6; D perhaps matches TRBD1 (5 bases). This CDR3 is built from 14 residues. Germline V gene lookup returns CDR1 MDHEN and CDR2 SYDVKM. Trimming took off 7 bases at V and 0 bases at J, with 7 bases between the two ends.

The gene calls are TRBV5-6 and TRBJ1-2; maybe TRBD1 (5 bases). CDR1 SGHDT and CDR2 YYEEEE come from the germline V gene. There are 14 residues in the CDR3. Trimming stripped 2 bases from V and 3 bases from J, with 11 bases between. CDR3 loop: CASSFRDSHYGYTF. For the CDR3, the DNA is TGTGCCAGCAGCTTCCGTGACAGTCACTATGGCTACACCTTC.

The gene calls are TRBV9 and TRBJ1-2; maybe TRBD1 (6 bases). V was shortened by 4 bases and J by 4 bases, with 11 bases between the two germline ends. Per the germline V gene, CDR1 is SGDLS and CDR2 is YYNGEE. The CDR3 length is 13 residues. CDR3 loop: CASSRDTPYGYTF. CDR3 nucleotide sequence: TGTGCCAGCAGCAGGGACACACCCTATGGCTACACCTTC.

This clone was counted a few times. V and J are TRBV29-1 and TRBJ2-5, with a possible D match to TRBD1 (6 bases). Germline lookup yields CDR1 SQVTM and CDR2 ANQGSEA. The CDR3 extends over 15 amino acids. Trimming left V 3 bases short and J 0 bases short, with 14 bases between. The chain's CDR3 is CSVDGRGVDQETQYF. The CDR3 DNA is TGCAGCGTTGACGGCAGGGGAGTGGACCAAGAGACCCAGTACTTC.

The rearrangement links TRBV11-3 to TRBJ2-7, with D possibly matching TRBD1 (5 bases). CDR3 length equals 13 residues. Germline-derived CDR1 and CDR2 are SGHNT and YENEEA. The V end lost 5 bases, the J end lost 2 bases, and 10 bases lay between the germline ends. The CDR3: CASSRTTAYEQYF. CDR3 in DNA: TGTGCCAGCAGCCGGACGACAGCCTACGAGCAGTACTTC. The variable domain in full, with the rest retrieved from reference TRBV11-3 and TRBJ2-7, is EAGVVQSPRYKIIEKKQPVAFWCNPISGHNTLYWYLQNLGQGPELLIRYENEEAVDDSQLPKDRFSAERLKGVDSTLKIQPAELGDSAVYLCASSRTTAYEQYFGPGTRLTVT.

This rearrangement joins TRBV15 to TRBJ1-2; 10 positions match TRBD1. Germline V gene lookup returns CDR1 LNHNV and CDR2 YYDKDF (reference sequence). V was pared by 4 bases and J by 3 bases, with 8 bases of the junction left unmatched. This CDR3 has 16 residues. CDR3: CATSITTGGYDYGYTF. The CDR3, as DNA: TGTGCCACCAGCATTACGACAGGGGGCTATGACTATGGCTACACCTTC.

The rearrangement links TRBV7-9 to TRBJ1-2, with D possibly matching TRBD1 (5 bases). Per the germline V gene, CDR1 is SEHNR and CDR2 is FQNEAQ (reference sequence). The CDR3 consists of 15 residues. Trimming cost V 2 bases and J 4 bases, with 14 bases left between them. The chain's CDR3 is CASSLFLTAGYGYTF. The CDR3 DNA reads as TGTGCCAGCAGCTTATTCTTGACAGCAGGCTATGGCTACACCTTC.

This clone was recorded only once. V gene TRBV5-1 combines with J gene TRBJ1-2, with 7 nucleotides matching TRBD1. Germline V gene data show CDR1 as SGHRS and CDR2 as YFSETQ. The CDR3 has 15 residues. Trimming at V came to 4 bases and at J to 4 bases, leaving 10 bases not matched to a gene. As DNA, the CDR3 is TGCGCCAGCAGCCTGAACCGGGACAGCTCCTATGGCTACACCTTC. This translates into CASSLNRDSSYGYTF.